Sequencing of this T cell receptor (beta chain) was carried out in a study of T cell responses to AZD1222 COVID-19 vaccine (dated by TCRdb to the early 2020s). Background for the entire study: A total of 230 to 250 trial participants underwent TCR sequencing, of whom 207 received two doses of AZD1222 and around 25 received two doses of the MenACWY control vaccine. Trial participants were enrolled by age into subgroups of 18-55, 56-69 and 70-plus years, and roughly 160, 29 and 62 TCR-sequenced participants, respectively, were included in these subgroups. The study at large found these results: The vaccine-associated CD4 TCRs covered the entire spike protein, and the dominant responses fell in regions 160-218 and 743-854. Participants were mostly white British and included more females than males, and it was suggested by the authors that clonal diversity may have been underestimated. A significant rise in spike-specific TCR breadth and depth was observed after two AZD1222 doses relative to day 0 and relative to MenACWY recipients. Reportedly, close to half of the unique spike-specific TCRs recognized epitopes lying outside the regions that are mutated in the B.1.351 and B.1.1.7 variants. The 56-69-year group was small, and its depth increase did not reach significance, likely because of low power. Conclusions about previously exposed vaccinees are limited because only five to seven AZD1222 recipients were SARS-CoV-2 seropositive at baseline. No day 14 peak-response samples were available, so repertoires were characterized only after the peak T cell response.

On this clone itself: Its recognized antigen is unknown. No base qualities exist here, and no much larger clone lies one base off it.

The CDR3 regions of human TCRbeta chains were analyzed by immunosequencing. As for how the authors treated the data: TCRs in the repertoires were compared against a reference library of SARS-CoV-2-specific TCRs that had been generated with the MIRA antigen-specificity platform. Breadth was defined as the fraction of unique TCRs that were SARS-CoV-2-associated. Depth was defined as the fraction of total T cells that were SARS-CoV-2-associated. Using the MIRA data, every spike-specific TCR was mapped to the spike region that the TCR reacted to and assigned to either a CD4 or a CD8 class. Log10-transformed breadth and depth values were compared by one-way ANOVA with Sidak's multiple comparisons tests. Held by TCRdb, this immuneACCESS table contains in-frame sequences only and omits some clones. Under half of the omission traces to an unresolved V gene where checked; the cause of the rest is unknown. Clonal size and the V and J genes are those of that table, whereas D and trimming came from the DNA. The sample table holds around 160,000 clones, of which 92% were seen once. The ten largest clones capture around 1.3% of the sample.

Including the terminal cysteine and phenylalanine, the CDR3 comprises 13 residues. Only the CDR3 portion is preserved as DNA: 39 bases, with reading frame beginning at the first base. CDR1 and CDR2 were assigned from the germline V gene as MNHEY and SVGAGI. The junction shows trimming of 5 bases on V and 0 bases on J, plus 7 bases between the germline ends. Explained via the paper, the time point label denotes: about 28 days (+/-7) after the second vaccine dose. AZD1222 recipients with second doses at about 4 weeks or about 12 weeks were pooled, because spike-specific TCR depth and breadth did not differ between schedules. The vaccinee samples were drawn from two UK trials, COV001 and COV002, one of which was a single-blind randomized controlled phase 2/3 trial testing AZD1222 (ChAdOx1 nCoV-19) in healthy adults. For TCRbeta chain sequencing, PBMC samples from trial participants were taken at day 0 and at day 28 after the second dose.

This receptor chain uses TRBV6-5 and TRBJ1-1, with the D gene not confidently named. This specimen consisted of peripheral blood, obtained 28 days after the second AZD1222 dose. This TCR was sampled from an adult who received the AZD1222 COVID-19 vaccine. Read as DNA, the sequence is TGTGCCAGCAGTCACCGGATGAACACTGAAGCTTTCTTT. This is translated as CASSHRMNTEAFF.